The present T cell receptor beta chain was sequenced within a study of blood T cell repertoires in COVID-19. As processed by the authors: For nucleated cells, counts were estimated from reference gene primer amplification. Sequenced by immunoSEQ multiplex PCR; TCRdb stores in-frame clones only, minus some. The V and J calls and clone size were taken over from that table, and D and trimming were inferred from the DNA. The profile shows a few hundred thousand clones, around 81% of them singletons. Trimming at V came to 3 bases and at J to 2 bases, leaving 3 bases not matched to a gene. Per the germline V gene, CDR1 is SGHTA and CDR2 is FQGTGA. This CDR3 comprises 15 residues.

The source of this sequence is a man aged 25 to 45 who had recovered from COVID-19. The genes are TRBV7-3 and TRBJ2-2, with TRBD1 identical over 7 bases. The source material was peripheral blood. The CDR3 nucleotides read TGTGCCAGCAGCTTGGGACAGAGAAACACCGGGGAGCTGTTTTTT. Its protein is CASSLGQRNTGELFF.